What follows is one T cell receptor beta chain and its context. Its antigen is unknown. The sample belongs to a study of graft-versus-host responses after intestinal transplantation. The wider study: The recipients all started with anti-thymocyte globulin induction and then took tacrolimus and steroids for 3 to 4 years. Points from the study as a whole: In recipient marrow, GvH clones were found, and some appeared first in ileum or blood. The presence of high graft-versus-host to host-versus-graft clonal ratios in allografts characterized patients with graft-donor T cell macrochimerism.

Germline assignment: CDR1 MDHEN and CDR2 SYDVKM. The CDR3 is 14 amino acids. With 4 bases clipped from V and 3 bases from J, the junction kept 2 bases outside the gene matches. Sequencing was performed with immunoSEQ multiplex PCR; in TCRdb, only in-frame clones are kept and a portion is missing. Of about 89,000 clones in the sample, roughly 92% are singletons; the top ten hold approximately 0.3%. V and J are TRBV28 and TRBJ2-2; 7 bases line up with TRBD1. The TCR sequence derives from a human donor who received an intestinal transplant. The sequencing used unstimulated CD4+ T cells sorted from spleen or lymph node cells, collected before intestinal transplant. The DNA for the CDR3 is TGTGCCAGCAGTTCACAGGGGTACACCGGGGAGCTGTTTTTT. It encodes CASSSQGYTGELFF.